This record looks at one T cell receptor (beta chain) sequence and its context. The data originate from a study of blood T cell repertoires in COVID-19. Study context: Samples of COVID-19 (acute and convalescent) were obtained from the United States, Italy and Spain.

Source study methods: Using reference gene primer amplification, nucleated cell counts were estimated. The repertoire was sequenced with immunoSEQ multiplex PCR; TCRdb's copy has only in-frame clones and lacks some. The DNA gave D and trimming, while V, J and clone size come from that table. Of 250,000 to 300,000 clones detected, approximately 90% appear once; the ten largest clones hold roughly 2%. Trimming shortened V by 3 bases and J by 1 base, and 12 bases separated the two germline ends. The CDR3 totals 15 residues. Germline V gene data show CDR1 as SGHRS and CDR2 as YFSETQ. Donors were grouped by their self-reported clinical history.

This sequence joins TRBV5-1 and TRBJ2-3, with a weak D call TRBD1 (5 bases). The sequence came from a woman in her sixties in a cohort exposed to, infected with or recovered from COVID-19 (not recorded which). The sample taken for sequencing was PBMCs or T cells enriched from blood (not recorded which). This chain's CDR3 is CASSSRVLGTDTQYF. Written as DNA, the CDR3 is TGCGCCAGCAGCTCCAGGGTATTGGGCACAGATACGCAGTATTTT.